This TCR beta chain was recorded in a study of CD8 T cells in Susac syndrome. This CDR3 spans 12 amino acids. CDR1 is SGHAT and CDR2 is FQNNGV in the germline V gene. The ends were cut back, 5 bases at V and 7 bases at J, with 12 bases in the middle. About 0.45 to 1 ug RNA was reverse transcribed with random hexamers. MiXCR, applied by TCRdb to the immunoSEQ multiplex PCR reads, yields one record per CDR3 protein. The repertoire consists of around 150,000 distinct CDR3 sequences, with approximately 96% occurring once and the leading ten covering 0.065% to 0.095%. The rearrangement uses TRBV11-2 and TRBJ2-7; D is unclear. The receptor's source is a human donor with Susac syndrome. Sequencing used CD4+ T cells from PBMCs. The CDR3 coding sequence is TGTGCCAGCAGCACACACCGTTTGGAGCAGTACTTC. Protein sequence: CASSTHRLEQYF.